The T cell receptor beta chain under discussion was sequenced for a study of T cells after yellow fever vaccination. Findings and limits, study-wide: The secondary response showed a weaker magnitude and a faster peak, day 5 versus 15.

This CDR3 contains 16 residues. The germline V and J ends were trimmed by 6 bases and 2 bases, with 20 bases remaining between them. Germline V lookup: CDR1 MNHNS, CDR2 SASEGT. TCRdb fed the 5' RACE reads into MiXCR, producing one record per CDR3 protein. The repertoire holds about 74,000 distinct CDR3 sequences, more than 5.5% seen once, with about a third in the top ten. Notes on this clonotype: Its antigen is unidentified.

This receptor was obtained from a man in his late teens or twenties who received the YFV17D yellow fever vaccine. The chain employs TRBV6-1 and TRBJ2-7, with D hard to call. Here the sequenced sample was CD8+ T cells sorted from PBMCs, taken 5 days after the first yellow fever vaccination. CDR3 bases: TGTGCCAGCAGCCCCCCATCAGTAACTGGAACCTACGAGCAGTACTTC. This gives the protein CASSPPSVTGTYEQYF.